The present TCR beta chain was sequenced within a study of blood T cell repertoires in COVID-19. On the study more broadly: COVID-19 samples, acute and convalescent, were from the United States, Italy and Spain. PBMCs, B-cell-depleted T cells, or T cells provided the cDNA or gDNA that made up the material.

Authors' methods: It was from reference gene primer amplification that nucleated cell counts were estimated. Sequencing used immunoSEQ multiplex PCR; TCRdb keeps in-frame clones, though not all of them. That table supplies the V and J calls and clone size; D and trimming were determined from the DNA. The data contain fewer than 200,000 clones, roughly 83% of them singletons. The germline V gene encodes CDR1 LGHDT and CDR2 YNNKEL (reference sequence). Deletions cut 4 bases from V and 7 bases from J, with 26 bases between. The CDR3 consists of 17 residues. This clonotype was sampled from a human donor in a cohort sampled during active COVID-19. V usage is TRBV3-1 (or the pseudogene TRBV3-2) and J usage is TRBJ2-7, with D maybe TRBD2 (5 bases). The sequenced sample consisted of peripheral blood. CDR3 protein: CASSPQGSSSLKFEQYF. The CDR3 DNA follows: TGTGCCAGCAGCCCCCAAGGGAGCAGCTCTCTTAAATTTGAGCAGTACTTC.